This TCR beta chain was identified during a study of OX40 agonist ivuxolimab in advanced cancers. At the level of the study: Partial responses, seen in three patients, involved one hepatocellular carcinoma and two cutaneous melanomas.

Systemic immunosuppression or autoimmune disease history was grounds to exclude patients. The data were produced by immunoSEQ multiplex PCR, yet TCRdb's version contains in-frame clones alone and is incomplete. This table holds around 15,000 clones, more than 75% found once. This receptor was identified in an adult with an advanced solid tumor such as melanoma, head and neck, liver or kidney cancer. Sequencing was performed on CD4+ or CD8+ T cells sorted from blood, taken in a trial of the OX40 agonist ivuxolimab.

CDR3 DNA sequence: TGTGCCAGCAGCCAAGACGGACAGGGGATTTACGATACGCAGTATTTT. Encoded protein: CASSQDGQGIYDTQYF. V is TRBV4-2 and J is TRBJ2-3; 9 bases line up with TRBD1. The germline V gene encodes CDR1 LGHNA and CDR2 YNFKEQ. V lost 0 bases and J lost 6; bases outside the gene matches: 7. The CDR3 is made up of 16 amino acids.